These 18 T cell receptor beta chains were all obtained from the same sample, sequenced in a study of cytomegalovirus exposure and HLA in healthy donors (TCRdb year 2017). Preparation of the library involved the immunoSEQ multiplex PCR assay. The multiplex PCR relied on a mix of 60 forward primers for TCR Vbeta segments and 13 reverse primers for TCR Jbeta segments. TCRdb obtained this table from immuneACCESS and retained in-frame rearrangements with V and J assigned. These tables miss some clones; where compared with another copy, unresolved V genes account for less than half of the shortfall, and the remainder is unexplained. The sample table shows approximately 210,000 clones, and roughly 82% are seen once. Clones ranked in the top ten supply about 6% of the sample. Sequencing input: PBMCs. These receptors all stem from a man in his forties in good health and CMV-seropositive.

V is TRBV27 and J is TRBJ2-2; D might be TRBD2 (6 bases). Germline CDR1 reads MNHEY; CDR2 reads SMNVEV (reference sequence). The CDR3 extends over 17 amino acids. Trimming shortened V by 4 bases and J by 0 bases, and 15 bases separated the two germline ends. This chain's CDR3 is CASSSPRGAANTGELFF. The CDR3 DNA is TGTGCCAGCAGTTCCCCGCGGGGCGCCGCGAACACCGGGGAGCTGTTTTTT.

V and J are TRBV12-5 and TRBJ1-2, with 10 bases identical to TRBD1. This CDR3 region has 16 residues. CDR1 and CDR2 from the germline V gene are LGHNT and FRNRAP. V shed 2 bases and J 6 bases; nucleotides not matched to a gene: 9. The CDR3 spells CASGLNWGQGRDGYTF. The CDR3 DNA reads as TGTGCTAGTGGTTTGAATTGGGGACAGGGGCGCGATGGCTACACCTTC. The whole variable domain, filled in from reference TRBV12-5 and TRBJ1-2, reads DARVTQTPRHKVTEMGQEVTMRCQPILGHNTVFWYRQTMMQGLELLAYFRNRAPLDDSGMPKDRFSAEMPDATLATLKIQPSEPRDSAVYFCASGLNWGQGRDGYTFGSGTRLTVV.

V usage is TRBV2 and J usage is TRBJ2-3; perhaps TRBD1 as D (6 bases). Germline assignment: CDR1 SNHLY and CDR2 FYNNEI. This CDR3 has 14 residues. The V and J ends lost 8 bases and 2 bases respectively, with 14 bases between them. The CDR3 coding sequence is TGTGCCAGCCGCGAGGGACACATCACAGATACGCAGTATTTT. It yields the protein CASREGHITDTQYF.

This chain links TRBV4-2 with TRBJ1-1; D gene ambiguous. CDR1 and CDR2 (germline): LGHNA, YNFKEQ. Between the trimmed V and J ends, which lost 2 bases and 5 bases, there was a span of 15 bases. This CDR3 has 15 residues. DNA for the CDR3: TGTGCCAGCAGCCAAAACGGGAGACGCCAGACTGAAGCTTTCTTT. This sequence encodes CASSQNGRRQTEAFF.

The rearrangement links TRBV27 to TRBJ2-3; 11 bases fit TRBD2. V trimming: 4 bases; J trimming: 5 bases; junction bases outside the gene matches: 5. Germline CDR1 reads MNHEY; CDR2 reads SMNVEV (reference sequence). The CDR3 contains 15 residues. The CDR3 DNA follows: TGTGCCAGCAGTTACCGACTAGCGGGAAAAGATACGCAGTATTTT. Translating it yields CASSYRLAGKDTQYF.

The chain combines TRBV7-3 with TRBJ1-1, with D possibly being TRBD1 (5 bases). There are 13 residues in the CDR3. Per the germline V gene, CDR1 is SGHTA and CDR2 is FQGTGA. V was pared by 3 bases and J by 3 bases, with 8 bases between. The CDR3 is CASSFTGDTEAFF. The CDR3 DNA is TGTGCCAGCAGCTTCACAGGCGACACTGAAGCTTTCTTT.

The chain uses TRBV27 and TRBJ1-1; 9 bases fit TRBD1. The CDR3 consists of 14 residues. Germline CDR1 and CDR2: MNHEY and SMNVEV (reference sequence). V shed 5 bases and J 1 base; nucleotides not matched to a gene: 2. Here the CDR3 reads CASSVTGGNTEAFF. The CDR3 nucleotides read TGTGCCAGCAGTGTGACAGGGGGGAACACTGAAGCTTTCTTT.

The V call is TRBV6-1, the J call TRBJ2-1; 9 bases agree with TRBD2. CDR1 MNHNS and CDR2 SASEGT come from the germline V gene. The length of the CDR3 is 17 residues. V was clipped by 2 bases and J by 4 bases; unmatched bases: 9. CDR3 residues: CASSEFGIAGGYNEQFF. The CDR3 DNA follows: TGTGCCAGCAGTGAATTTGGGATCGCGGGAGGGTACAATGAGCAGTTCTTC.

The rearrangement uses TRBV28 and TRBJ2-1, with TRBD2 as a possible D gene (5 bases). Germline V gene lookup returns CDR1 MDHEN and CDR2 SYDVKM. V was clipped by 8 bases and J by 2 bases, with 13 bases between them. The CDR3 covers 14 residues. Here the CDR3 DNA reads TGTGCCAGCGTCCGCGAGAGGGCCTACAATGAGCAGTTCTTC. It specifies CASVRERAYNEQFF. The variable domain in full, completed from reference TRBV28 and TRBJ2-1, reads DVKVTQSSRYLVKRTGEKVFLECVQDMDHENMFWYRQDPGLGLRLIYFSYDVKMKEKGDIPEGYSVSREKKERFSLILESASTNQTSMYLCASVRERAYNEQFFGPGTRLTVL.

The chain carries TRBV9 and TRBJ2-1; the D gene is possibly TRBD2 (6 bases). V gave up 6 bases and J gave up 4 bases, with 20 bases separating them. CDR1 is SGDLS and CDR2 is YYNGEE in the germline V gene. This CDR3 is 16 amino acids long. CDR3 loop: CASTPSGGLAYNEQFF. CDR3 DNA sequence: TGTGCCAGCACCCCCTCTGGGGGGTTAGCTTACAATGAGCAGTTCTTC. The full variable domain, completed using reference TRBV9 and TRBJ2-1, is DSGVTQTPKHLITATGQRVTLRCSPRSGDLSVYWYQQSLDQGLQFLIQYYNGEERAKGNILERFSAQQFPDLHSELNLSSLELGDSALYFCASTPSGGLAYNEQFFGPGTRLTVL.

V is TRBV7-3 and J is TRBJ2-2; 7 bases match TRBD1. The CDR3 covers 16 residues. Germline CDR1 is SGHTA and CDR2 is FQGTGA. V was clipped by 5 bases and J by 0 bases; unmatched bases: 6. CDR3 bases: TGTGCCAGCAGCCCCGACAGGGCCGCGAACACCGGGGAGCTGTTTTTT. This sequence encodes CASSPDRAANTGELFF.

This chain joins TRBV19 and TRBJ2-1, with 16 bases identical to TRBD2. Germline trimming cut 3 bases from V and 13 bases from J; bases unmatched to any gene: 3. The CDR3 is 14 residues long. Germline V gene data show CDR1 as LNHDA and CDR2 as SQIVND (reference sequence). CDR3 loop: CASSMGLAGGPQFF. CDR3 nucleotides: TGTGCCAGTAGTATGGGACTAGCGGGAGGGCCCCAGTTCTTC.

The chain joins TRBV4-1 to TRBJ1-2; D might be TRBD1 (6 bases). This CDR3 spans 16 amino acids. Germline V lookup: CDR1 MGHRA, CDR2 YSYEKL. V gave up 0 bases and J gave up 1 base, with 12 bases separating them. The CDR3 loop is CASSQDDRLGNYGYTF. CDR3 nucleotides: TGCGCCAGCAGCCAAGATGACAGGTTGGGTAACTATGGCTACACCTTC.

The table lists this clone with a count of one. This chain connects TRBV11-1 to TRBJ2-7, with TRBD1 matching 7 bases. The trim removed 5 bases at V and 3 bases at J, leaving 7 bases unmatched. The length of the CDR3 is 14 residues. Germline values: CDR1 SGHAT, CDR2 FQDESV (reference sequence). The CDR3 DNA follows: TGTGCCAGCAGCCGCGTCAGGGGGAGCTACGAGCAGTACTTC. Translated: CASSRVRGSYEQYF.

The CDR3 sequence is CASSLGAGRGGNQPQHF. In DNA form, the CDR3 reads TGTGCCAGCAGCTTAGGCGCAGGTCGAGGGGGTAATCAGCCCCAGCATTTT. The J gene is TRBJ1-5, the V gene TRBV13; a possible D gene is TRBD1 (6 bases). Germline assignment: CDR1 PRHDT and CDR2 FYEKMQ (reference sequence). The V and J ends lost 0 bases and 4 bases respectively, with 16 bases between them. The length of the CDR3 is 17 residues.

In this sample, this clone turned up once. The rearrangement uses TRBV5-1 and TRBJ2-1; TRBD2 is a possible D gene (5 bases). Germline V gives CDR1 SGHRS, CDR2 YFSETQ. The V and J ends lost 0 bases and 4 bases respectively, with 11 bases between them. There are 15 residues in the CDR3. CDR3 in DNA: TGCGCCAGCAGCTTGGGGCCGGAGGTTTACAATGAGCAGTTCTTC. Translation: CASSLGPEVYNEQFF. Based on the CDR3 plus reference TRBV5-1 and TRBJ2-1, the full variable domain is KAGVTQTPRYLIKTRGQQVTLSCSPISGHRSVSWYQQTPGQGLQFLFEYFSETQRNKGNFPGRFSGRQFSNSRSEMNVSTLELGDSALYLCASSLGPEVYNEQFFGPGTRLTVL.

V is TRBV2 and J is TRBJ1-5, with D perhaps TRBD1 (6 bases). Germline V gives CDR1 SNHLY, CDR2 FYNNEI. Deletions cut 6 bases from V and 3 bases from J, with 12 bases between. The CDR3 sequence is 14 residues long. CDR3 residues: CASSPQGSNQPQHF. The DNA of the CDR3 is TGTGCCAGCAGCCCACAGGGATCCAATCAGCCCCAGCATTTT. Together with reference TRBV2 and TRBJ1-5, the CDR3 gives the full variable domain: EPEVTQTPSHQVTQMGQEVILRCVPISNHLYFYWYRQILGQKVEFLVSFYNNEISEKSEIFDDQFSVERPDGSNFTLKIRSTKLEDSAMYFCASSPQGSNQPQHFGDGTRLSIL.

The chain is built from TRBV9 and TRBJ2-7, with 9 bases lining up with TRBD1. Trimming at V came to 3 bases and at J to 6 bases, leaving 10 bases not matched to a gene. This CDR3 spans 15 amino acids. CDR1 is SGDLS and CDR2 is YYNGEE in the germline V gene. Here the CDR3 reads CASSGGGTGHSEQYF. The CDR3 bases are TGTGCCAGCAGCGGGGGGGGGACAGGGCACTCCGAGCAGTACTTC.